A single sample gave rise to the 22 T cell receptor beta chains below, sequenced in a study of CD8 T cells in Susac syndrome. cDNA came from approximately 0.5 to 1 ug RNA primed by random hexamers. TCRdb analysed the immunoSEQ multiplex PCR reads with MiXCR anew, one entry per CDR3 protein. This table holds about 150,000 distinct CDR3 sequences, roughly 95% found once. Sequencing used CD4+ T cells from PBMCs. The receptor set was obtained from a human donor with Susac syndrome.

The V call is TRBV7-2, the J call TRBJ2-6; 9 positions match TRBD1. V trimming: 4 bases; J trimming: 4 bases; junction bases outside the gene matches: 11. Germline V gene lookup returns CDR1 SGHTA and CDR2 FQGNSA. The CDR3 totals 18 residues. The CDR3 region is CASSSKPGQGSGANVLTF. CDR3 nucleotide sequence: TGTGCCAGCAGCTCGAAACCGGGACAGGGATCAGGGGCCAACGTCCTGACTTTC.

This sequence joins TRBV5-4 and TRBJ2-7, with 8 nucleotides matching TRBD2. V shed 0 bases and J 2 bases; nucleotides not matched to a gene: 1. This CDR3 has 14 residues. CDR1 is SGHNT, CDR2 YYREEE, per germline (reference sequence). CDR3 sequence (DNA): TGTGCCAGCAGCTTGGCGGGAGGGGCCTACGAGCAGTACTTC. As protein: CASSLAGGAYEQYF.

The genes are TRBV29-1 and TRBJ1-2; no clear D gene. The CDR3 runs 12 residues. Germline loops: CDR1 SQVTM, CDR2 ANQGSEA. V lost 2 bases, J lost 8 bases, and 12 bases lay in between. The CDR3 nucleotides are TGCAGCGTTGAAAGTCCATTGGAAGGCTACACCTTC. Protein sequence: CSVESPLEGYTF.

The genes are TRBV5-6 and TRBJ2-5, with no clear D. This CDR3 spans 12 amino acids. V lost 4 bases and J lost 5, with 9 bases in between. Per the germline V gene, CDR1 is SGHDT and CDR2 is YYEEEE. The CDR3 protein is CASSRISETQYF. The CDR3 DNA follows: TGTGCCAGCAGCCGAATTAGCGAGACCCAGTACTTC. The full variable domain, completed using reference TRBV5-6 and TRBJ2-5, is DAGVTQSPTHLIKTRGQQVTLRCSPKSGHDTVSWYQQALGQGPQFIFQYYEEEERQRGNFPDRFSGHQFPNYSSELNVNALLLGDSALYLCASSRISETQYFGPGTRLLVL.

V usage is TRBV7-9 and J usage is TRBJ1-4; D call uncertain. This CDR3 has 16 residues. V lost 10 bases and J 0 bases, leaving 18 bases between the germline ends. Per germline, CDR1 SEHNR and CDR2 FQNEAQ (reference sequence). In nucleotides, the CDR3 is TGTGCCATCACGCTTCCACGGGAGGCAACTAATGAAAAACTGTTTTTT. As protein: CAITLPREATNEKLFF. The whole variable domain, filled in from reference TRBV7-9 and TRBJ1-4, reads DTGVSQNPRHKITKRGQNVTFRCDPISEHNRLYWYRQTLGQGPEFLTYFQNEAQLEKSRLLSDRFSAERPKGSFSTLEIQRTEQGDSAMYLCAITLPREATNEKLFFGSGTQLSVL.

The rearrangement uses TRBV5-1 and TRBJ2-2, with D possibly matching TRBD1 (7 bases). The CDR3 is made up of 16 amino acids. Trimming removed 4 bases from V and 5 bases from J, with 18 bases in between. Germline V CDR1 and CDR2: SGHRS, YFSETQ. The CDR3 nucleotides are TGCGCCAGCAGCCCGACAGGGCCCGCGGGGACCGGGGAGCTGTTTTTT. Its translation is CASSPTGPAGTGELFF. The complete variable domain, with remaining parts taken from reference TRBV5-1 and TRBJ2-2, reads KAGVTQTPRYLIKTRGQQVTLSCSPISGHRSVSWYQQTPGQGLQFLFEYFSETQRNKGNFPGRFSGRQFSNSRSEMNVSTLELGDSALYLCASSPTGPAGTGELFFGEGSRLTVL.

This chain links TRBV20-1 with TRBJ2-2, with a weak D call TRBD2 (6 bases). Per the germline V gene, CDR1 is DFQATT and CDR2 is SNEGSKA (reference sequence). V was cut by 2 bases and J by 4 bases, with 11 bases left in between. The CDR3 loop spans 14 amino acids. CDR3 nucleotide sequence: TGCAGTGCTAGACTGGCGGGATCCACCGGGGAGCTGTTTTTT. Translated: CSARLAGSTGELFF.

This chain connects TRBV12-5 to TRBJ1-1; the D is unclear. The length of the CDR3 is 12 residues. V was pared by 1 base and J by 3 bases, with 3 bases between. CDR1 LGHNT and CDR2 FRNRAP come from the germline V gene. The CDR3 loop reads CASGLGDTEAFF. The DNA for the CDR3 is TGTGCTAGTGGTTTGGGTGACACTGAAGCTTTCTTT.

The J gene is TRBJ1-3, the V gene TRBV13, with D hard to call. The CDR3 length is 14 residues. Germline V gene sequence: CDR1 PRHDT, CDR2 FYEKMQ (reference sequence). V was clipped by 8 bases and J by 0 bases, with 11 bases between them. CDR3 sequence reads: CASRGRLSGNTIYF. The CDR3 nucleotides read TGTGCCAGCCGCGGGAGGCTCTCTGGAAACACCATATATTTT.

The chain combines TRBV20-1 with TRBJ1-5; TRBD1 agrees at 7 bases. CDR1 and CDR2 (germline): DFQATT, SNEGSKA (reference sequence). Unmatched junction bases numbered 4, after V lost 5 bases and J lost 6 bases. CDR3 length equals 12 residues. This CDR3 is CSADRATQPQHF. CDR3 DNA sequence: TGCAGTGCTGACAGGGCCACTCAGCCCCAGCATTTT.

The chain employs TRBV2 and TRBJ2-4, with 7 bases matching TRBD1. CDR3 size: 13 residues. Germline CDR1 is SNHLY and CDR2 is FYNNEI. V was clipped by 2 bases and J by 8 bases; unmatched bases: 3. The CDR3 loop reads CASSERGPDIQYF. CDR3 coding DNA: TGTGCCAGCAGTGAAAGGGGGCCCGACATTCAGTACTTC.

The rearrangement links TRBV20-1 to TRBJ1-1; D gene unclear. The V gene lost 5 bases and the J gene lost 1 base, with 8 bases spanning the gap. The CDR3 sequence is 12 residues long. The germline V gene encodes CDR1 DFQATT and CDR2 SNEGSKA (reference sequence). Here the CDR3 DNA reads TGCAGTGCTCCCCTAGGGAACACTGAAGCTTTCTTT. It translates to CSAPLGNTEAFF.

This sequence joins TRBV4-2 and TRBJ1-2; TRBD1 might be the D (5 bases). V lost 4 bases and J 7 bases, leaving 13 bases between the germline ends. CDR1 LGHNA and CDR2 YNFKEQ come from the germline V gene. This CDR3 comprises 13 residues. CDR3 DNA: TGTGCCAGCAGCCGCGTGGGGCGCGGTGGCTACACCTTC. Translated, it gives CASSRVGRGGYTF.

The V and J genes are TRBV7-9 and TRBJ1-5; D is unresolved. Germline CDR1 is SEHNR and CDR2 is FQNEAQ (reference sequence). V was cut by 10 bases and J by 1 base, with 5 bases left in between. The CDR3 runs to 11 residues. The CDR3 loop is CAIGSNQPQHF. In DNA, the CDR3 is TGTGCCATTGGAAGCAATCAGCCCCAGCATTTT.

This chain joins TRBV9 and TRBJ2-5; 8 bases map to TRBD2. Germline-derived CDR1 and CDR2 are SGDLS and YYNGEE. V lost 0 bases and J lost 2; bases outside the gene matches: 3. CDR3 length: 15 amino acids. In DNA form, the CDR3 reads TGTGCCAGCAGCGTAGCGGGGGGGCCACAAGAGACCCAGTACTTC. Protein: CASSVAGGPQETQYF. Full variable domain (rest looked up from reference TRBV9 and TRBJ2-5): DSGVTQTPKHLITATGQRVTLRCSPRSGDLSVYWYQQSLDQGLQFLIQYYNGEERAKGNILERFSAQQFPDLHSELNLSSLELGDSALYFCASSVAGGPQETQYFGPGTRLLVL.

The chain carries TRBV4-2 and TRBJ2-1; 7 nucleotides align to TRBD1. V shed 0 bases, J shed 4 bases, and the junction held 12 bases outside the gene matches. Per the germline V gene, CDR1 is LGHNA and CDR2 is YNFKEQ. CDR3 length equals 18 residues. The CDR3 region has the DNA TGTGCCAGCAGCCAAGAAGAGGGGGCGGCGAGAATGTACAATGAGCAGTTCTTC. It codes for CASSQEEGAARMYNEQFF.

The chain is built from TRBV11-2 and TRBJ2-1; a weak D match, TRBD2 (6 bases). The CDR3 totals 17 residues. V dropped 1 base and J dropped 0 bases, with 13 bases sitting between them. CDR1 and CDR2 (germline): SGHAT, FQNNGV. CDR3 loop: CASSLGPGESSYNEQFF. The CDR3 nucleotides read TGTGCCAGCAGCTTAGGCCCGGGAGAGAGCTCCTACAATGAGCAGTTCTTC.

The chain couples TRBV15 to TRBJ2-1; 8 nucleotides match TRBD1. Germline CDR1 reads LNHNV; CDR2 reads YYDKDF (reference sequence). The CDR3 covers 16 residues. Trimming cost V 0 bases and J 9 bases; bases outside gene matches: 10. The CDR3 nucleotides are TGTGCCACCAGCAGAGATCCAGGGGGCGATGGGGGTGAGCAGTTCTTC. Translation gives CATSRDPGGDGGEQFF.

This CDR3 is CASSHRSGRSEQYF. In nucleotides, the CDR3 is TGTGCCAGCAGCCATCGTAGCGGGAGGTCTGAGCAGTACTTC. The rearrangement uses TRBV14 and TRBJ2-7; TRBD2 agrees at 10 bases. The germline gives CDR1 SGHDN, CDR2 FVKESK. The CDR3 is made up of 14 amino acids. Trimming at V came to 3 bases and at J to 7 bases, leaving 6 bases not matched to a gene.

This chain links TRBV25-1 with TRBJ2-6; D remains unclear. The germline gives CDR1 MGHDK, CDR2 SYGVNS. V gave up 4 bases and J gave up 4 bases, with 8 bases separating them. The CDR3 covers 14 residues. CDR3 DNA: TGTGCCAGCAGTGCCTATCGAGGGGCCAACGTCCTGACTTTC. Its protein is CASSAYRGANVLTF.

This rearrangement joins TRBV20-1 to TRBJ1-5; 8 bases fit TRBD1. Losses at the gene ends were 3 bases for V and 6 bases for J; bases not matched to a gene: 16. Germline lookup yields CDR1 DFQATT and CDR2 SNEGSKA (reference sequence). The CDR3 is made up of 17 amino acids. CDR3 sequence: CSASGGTGWGGGQPQHF. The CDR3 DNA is TGCAGTGCTAGTGGGGGGACAGGTTGGGGTGGGGGTCAGCCCCAGCATTTT.

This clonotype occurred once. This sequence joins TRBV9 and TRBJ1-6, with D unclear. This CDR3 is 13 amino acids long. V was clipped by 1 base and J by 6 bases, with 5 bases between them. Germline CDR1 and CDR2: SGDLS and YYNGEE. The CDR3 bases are TGTGCCAGCAGCGTATCCAGTAATTCACCCCTCCACTTT. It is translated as CASSVSSNSPLHF.